What follows describes a single TCR beta chain. Its specificity is not known. A J-beta primer mix and a sample-barcoded 5' primer were used in a second PCR of roughly 6 to 11 cycles. Carrying 12 random nucleotides, a template-switch adaptor labeled each individual cDNA molecule. Using its own MiXCR run on the 5' RACE reads, TCRdb lists one record per CDR3 protein. The sample consists of some 640,000 distinct CDR3 sequences, around 49% of them appearing once. The CDR3 runs 13 residues. Germline assignment: CDR1 KGHDR and CDR2 SFDVKD. Unmatched junction bases numbered 3, after V lost 10 bases and J lost 1 base. The study drew donors from healthy Caucasian individuals in Russia aged about 6 to 95. Each sample yielded at least 7 million isolated PBMCs. This sample stems from a study of blood T cells in healthy people across ages. Study results and caveats: The fall in TCR beta diversity per million T cells was roughly linear with age.

Material for sequencing was blood. This clonotype was sampled from a woman in her sixties in good health. This rearrangement joins TRBV24-1 to TRBJ2-1, with 7 bases aligning to TRBD2. CDR3 sequence reads: CATPGLSYNEQFF. The CDR3 nucleotides are TGTGCCACGCCGGGACTATCCTACAATGAGCAGTTCTTC.